A selection of T cell receptor beta chains follows, all from one sample in a study of early T cells in non-severe SARS-CoV-2 infection. TCRdb reanalysed the 5' RACE reads using MiXCR and keeps one entry per CDR3 protein. The sample lists 70,000 to 95,000 distinct CDR3 sequences, about a sixth occurring once. Sequencing input: whole blood. These receptor sequences come from an adult who was a healthcare worker with PCR-confirmed SARS-CoV-2 infection or an uninfected control (not recorded which). Each CDR3 is given with its conserved first and last residue. Each record gives: CDR3 length, V gene, D gene, clone size, J gene, CDR3 protein, CDR3 DNA. A D gene is named only where the DNA matches it firmly. Not every row has a clone size; where given, it reads once, few, many or a size class.

>17|TRBV4-1|.|.|TRBJ2-3
CASSQDHLISPTDTQYF
TGCGCCAGCAGCCAAGATCACCTTATATCCCCGACAGATACGCAGTATTTT
>13|TRBV7-2|.|.|TRBJ2-1
CASSPSLVGEQFF
TGTGCCAGCAGCCCCTCTTTAGTAGGTGAGCAGTTCTTC
>14|TRBV20-1|TRBD1|few|TRBJ2-3
CSFPDRGGTDTQYF
TGCAGTTTCCCAGACAGGGGAGGCACAGATACGCAGTATTTT
>16|TRBV10-1|.|few|TRBJ2-7
CASSRWRAPTMVEQYF
TGCGCCAGCTCCCGGTGGCGGGCACCGACTATGGTCGAGCAGTACTTC
>14|TRBV12-3/TRBV12-4|.|few|TRBJ2-7
CASSLQGGAYEQYF
TGTGCCAGCAGTCTACAGGGGGGGGCCTACGAGCAGTACTTC
>15|TRBV18|.|few|TRBJ1-2
CASSPLATSDYGYTF
TGTGCCAGCTCACCACTGGCGACAAGTGACTATGGCTACACCTTC
>15|TRBV6-1|TRBD2|many|TRBJ2-1
CASSTSGVSYNEQFF
TGTGCCAGCAGTACTAGCGGGGTCTCCTACAATGAGCAGTTCTTC
>16|TRBV12-5|TRBD2|many|TRBJ2-7
CASEPGRASGSYEQYF
TGTGCTAGTGAACCCGGGAGGGCTAGCGGGAGCTACGAGCAGTACTTC
>14|TRBV3-1|TRBD1|.|TRBJ1-6
CASSPGDRDSPLHF
TGTGCCAGCAGCCCGGGGGACAGGGATTCACCCCTCCACTTT
>16|TRBV14|TRBD2|many|TRBJ2-7
CASSQERREGYYEQYF
TGTGCCAGCAGCCAAGAGAGGAGGGAGGGGTACTACGAGCAGTACTTC
>14|TRBV5-1|.|few|TRBJ2-3
CASSLGQFTDTQYF
TGCGCCAGCAGCTTGGGGCAGTTCACAGATACGCAGTATTTT
>15|TRBV5-1|TRBD1|.|TRBJ2-6
CASSLQGAGANVLTF
TGCGCCAGCAGCTTACAGGGGGCTGGGGCCAACGTCCTGACTTTC
>14|TRBV24-1|TRBD2|few|TRBJ2-7
CATSDSLAGPGSYF
TGTGCCACCAGTGATTCCCTAGCGGGACCGGGGAGCTACTTC
>12|TRBV20-1|.|few|TRBJ1-1
CRQEVLNTEAFF
TGCAGACAGGAAGTATTGAACACTGAAGCTTTCTTT
>17|TRBV7-2|TRBD2|.|TRBJ2-1
CASSLAGTSGGYNEQFF
TGTGCCAGCAGCTTAGCCGGGACTAGCGGGGGGTACAATGAGCAGTTCTTC
>13|TRBV20-1|TRBD1|.|TRBJ1-2
CSAGDRVARGYTF
TGCAGTGCTGGGGACAGGGTAGCACGTGGCTACACCTTC
>14|TRBV7-3|.|many|TRBJ2-3
CASSAGTSTDTQYF
TGTGCCAGCAGCGCCGGGACAAGCACAGATACGCAGTATTTT
>13|TRBV10-1|.|few|TRBJ2-1
CASSAQLYNEQFF
TGCGCCAGCAGTGCCCAGTTATACAATGAGCAGTTCTTC
>12|TRBV9|TRBD1|.|TRBJ2-7
CASSSTGVEQYF
TGTGCCAGCAGCTCGACAGGGGTCGAGCAGTACTTC
>15|TRBV7-3|.|.|TRBJ2-1
CASSNGLVSYNEQFF
TGTGCCAGCAGCAACGGGCTTGTCTCCTACAATGAGCAGTTCTTC
>12|TRBV2|.|many|TRBJ1-6
CAIRAGTTPLHF
TGTGCGATACGTGCCGGTACAACGCCCCTCCACTTT
>15|TRBV15|.|few|TRBJ1-3
CATSRDSGVGNTIYF
TGTGCCACCAGCAGAGATAGCGGGGTTGGAAACACCATATATTTT
>13|TRBV19|.|.|TRBJ1-2
CASRMDGKNGYTF
TGTGCCAGTAGAATGGACGGAAAGAATGGCTACACCTTC
>15|TRBV4-2|TRBD2|few|TRBJ2-7
CASSQPAGGPYEQYF
TGTGCCAGCAGCCAACCAGCGGGAGGGCCGTACGAGCAGTACTTC
>15|TRBV3-1|.|.|TRBJ1-5
CASSQGERSNQPQHF
TGTGCCAGCAGCCAAGGCGAGAGGAGCAATCAGCCCCAGCATTTT
>16|TRBV12-3/TRBV12-4|TRBD1|many|TRBJ1-5
CASSFGRGLVDQPQHF
TGTGCCAGCAGTTTTGGCAGGGGGCTTGTAGATCAGCCCCAGCATTTT